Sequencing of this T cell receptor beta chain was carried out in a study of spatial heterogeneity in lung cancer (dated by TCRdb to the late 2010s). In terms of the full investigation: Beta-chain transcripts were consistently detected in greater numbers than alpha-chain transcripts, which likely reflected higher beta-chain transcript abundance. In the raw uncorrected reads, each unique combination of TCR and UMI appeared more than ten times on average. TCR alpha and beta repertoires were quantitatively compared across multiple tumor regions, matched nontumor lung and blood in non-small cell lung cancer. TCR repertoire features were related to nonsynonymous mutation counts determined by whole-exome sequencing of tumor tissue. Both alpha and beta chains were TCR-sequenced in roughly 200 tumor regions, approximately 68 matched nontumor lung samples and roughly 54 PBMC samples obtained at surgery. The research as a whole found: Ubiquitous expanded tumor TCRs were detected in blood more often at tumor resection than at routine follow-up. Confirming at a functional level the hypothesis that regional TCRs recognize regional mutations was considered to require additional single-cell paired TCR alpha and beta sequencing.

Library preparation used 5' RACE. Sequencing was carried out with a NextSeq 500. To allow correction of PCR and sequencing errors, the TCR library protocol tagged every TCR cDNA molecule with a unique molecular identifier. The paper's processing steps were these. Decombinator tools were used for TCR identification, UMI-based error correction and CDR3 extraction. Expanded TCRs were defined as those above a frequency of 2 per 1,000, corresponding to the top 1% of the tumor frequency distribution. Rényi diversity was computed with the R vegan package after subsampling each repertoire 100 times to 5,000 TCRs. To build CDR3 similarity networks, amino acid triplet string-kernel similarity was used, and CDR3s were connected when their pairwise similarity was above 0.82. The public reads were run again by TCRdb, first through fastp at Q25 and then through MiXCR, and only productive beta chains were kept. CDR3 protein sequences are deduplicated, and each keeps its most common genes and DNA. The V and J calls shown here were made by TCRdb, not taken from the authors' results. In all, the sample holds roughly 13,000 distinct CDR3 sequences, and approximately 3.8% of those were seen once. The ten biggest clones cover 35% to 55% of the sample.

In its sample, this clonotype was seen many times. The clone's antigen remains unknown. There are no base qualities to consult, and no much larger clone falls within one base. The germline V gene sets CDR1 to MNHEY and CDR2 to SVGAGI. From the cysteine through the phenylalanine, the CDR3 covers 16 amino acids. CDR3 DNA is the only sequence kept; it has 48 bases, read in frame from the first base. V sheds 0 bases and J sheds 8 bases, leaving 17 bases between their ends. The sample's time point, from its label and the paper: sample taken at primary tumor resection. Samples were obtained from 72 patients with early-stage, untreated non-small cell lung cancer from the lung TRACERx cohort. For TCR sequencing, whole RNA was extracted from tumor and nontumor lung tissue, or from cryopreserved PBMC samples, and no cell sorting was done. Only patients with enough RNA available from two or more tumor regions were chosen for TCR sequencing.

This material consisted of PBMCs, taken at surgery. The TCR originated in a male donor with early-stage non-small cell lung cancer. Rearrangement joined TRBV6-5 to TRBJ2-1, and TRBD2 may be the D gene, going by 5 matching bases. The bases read TGTGCCAGCAGTTACTCGAGGTTTGACACGAGGGATGAGCAGTTCTTC. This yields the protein CASSYSRFDTRDEQFF.